Below, one TCR beta chain is given with its context. Its antigen remains unknown. Germline V lookup: CDR1 LNHDA, CDR2 SQIVND (reference sequence). Trimming left V 5 bases short and J 0 bases short, with 17 bases between. CDR3 length: 16 amino acids. The entry originates in a study of cytomegalovirus exposure and HLA in healthy donors. Study results and caveats: Common viral pathogens seemed, in a later analysis, to connect with several of the most significant clusters. Previously analyzed data showed that most TCR beta V segments were productive at a frequency of about 90% or about 30%.

It was with 60 Vbeta and 13 Jbeta primers that the PCR ran. Profiling relied on immunoSEQ multiplex PCR, and the TCRdb table lists in-frame clones only, not all of them. In the table there are under 150,000 clones, around 10% of which are singletons. The gene calls are TRBV19 and TRBJ2-7; D perhaps matches TRBD1 (5 bases). The receptor's source is a male donor in good health and CMV-seronegative. What was sequenced was PBMCs. The CDR3 DNA sequence: TGTGCCAGTAGTCCCTCGCGACAGCGCCTCTCCTACGAGCAGTACTTC. This sequence encodes CASSPSRQRLSYEQYF.